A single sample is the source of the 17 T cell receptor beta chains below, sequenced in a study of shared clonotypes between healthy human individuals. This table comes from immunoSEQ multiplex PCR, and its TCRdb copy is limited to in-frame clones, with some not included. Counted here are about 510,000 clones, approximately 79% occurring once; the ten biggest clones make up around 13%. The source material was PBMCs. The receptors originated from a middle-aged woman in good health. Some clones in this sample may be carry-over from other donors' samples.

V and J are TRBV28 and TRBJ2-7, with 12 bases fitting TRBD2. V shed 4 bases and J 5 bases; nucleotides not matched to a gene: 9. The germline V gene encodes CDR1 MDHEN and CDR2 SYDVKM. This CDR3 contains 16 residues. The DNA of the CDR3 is TGTGCCAGCAGTTCAGGAACTAGCGGGAGGTTCCACGAGCAGTACTTC. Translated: CASSSGTSGRFHEQYF.

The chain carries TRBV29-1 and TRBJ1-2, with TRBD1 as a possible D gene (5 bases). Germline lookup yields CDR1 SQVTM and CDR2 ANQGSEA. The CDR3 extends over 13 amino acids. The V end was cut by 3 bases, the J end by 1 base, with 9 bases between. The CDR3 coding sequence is TGCAGCGTTGAGGTGACAGATAACTATGGCTACACCTTC. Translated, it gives CSVEVTDNYGYTF.

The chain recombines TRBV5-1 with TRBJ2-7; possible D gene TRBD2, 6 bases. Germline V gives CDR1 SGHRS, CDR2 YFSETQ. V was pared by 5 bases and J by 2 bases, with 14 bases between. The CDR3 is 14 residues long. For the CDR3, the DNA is TGCGCCAGCAGTTGGGGGGAAGGGACCTACGAGCAGTACTTC. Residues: CASSWGEGTYEQYF.

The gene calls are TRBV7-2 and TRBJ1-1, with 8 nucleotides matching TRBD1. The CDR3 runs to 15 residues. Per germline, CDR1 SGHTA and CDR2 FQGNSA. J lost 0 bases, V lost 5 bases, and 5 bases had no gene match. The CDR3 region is CASSGRTGMNTEAFF. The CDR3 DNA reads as TGTGCCAGCAGCGGCCGGACAGGGATGAACACTGAAGCTTTCTTT.

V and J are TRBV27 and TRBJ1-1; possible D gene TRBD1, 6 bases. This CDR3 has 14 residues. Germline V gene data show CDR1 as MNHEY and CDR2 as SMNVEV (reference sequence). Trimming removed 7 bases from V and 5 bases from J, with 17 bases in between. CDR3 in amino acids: CASIHLGQPTEAFF. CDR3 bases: TGTGCCAGCATTCACCTTGGACAGCCGACTGAAGCTTTCTTT.

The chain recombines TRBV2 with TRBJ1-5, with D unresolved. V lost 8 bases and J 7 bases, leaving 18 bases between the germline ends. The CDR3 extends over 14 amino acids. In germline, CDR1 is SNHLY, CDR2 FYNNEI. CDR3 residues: CASDAAGSWQPQHF. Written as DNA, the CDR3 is TGTGCCAGCGATGCGGCCGGGTCTTGGCAGCCCCAGCATTTT.

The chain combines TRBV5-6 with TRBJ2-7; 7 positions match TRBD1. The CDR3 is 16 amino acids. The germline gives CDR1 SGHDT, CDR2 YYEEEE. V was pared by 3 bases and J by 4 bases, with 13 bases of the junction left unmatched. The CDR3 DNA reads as TGTGCCAGCAGCTACGGTACTGGGACAGCCCTATACGAGCAGTACTTC. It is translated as CASSYGTGTALYEQYF.

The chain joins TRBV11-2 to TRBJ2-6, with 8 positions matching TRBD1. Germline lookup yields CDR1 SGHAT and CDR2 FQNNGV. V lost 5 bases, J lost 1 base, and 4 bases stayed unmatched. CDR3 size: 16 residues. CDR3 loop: CASSPTGVSGANVLTF. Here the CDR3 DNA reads TGTGCCAGCAGCCCGACAGGGGTTTCTGGGGCCAACGTCCTGACTTTC.

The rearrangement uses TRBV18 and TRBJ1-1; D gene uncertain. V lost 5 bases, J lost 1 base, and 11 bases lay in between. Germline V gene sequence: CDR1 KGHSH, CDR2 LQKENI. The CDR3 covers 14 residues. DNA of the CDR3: TGTGCCAGCTCAGCCTCAATAGAGAACACTGAAGCTTTCTTT. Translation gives CASSASIENTEAFF.

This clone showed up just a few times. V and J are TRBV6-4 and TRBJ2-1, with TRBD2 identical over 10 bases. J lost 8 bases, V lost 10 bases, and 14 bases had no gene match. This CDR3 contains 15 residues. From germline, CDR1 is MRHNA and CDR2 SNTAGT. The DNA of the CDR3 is TGTGCCACTTCCGTCCTGGCTAGCGGGAGTCATGAGCAGTTCTTC. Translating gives CATSVLASGSHEQFF.

This chain's CDR3 is CASSRDSSSYNEQFF. CDR3 nucleotide sequence: TGTGCCAGCAGCCGCGACTCGAGCTCCTACAATGAGCAGTTCTTC. The rearrangement links TRBV7-2 to TRBJ2-1; D uncertain. The length of the CDR3 is 15 residues. CDR1 and CDR2 (germline): SGHTA, FQGNSA. Trimming took 5 bases from V and 0 from J, leaving 11 bases between them.

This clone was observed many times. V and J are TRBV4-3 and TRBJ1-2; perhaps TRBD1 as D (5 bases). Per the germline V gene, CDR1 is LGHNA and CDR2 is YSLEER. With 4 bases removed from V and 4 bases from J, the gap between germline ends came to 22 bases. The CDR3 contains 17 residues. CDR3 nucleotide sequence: TGCGCCAGCAGCCCAGTATCCGCCGGCGGGGGAGTCTATGGCTACACCTTC. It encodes CASSPVSAGGGVYGYTF.

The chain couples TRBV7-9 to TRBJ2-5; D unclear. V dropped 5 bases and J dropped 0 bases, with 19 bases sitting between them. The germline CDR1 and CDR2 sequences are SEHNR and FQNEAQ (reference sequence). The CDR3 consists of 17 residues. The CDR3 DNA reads TGTGCCAGCAGCCCCGGGTTTGGCAACGGGTACCAAGAGACCCAGTACTTC. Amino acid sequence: CASSPGFGNGYQETQYF.

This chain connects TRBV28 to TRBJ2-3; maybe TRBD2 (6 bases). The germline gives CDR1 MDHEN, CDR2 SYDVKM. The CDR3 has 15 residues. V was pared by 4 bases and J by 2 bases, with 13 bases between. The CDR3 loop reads CASSSSGEVTDTQYF. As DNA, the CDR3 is TGTGCCAGCAGTTCGTCGGGGGAGGTCACAGATACGCAGTATTTT.

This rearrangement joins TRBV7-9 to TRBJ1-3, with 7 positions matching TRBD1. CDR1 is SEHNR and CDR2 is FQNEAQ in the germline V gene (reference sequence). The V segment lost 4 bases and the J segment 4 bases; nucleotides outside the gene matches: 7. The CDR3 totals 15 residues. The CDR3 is CASSSNRGGGNTIYF. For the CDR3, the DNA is TGTGCCAGCAGCTCCAACAGGGGTGGAGGAAACACCATATATTTT. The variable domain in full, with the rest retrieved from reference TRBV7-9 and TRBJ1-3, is DTGVSQNPRHKITKRGQNVTFRCDPISEHNRLYWYRQTLGQGPEFLTYFQNEAQLEKSRLLSDRFSAERPKGSFSTLEIQRTEQGDSAMYLCASSSNRGGGNTIYFGEGSWLTVV.

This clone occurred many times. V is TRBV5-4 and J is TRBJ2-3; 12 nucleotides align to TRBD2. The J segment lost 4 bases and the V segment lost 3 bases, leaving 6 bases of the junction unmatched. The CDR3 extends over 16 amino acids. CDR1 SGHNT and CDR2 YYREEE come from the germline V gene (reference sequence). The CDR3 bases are TGTGCCAGCAGCTATCGACTAGCGGGAGTGGCAGATACGCAGTATTTT. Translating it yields CASSYRLAGVADTQYF.

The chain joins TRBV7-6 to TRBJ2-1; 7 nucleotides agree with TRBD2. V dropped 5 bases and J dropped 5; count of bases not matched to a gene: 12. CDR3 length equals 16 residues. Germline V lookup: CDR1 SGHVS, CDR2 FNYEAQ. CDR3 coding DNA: TGTGCCAGCAGCCCTCCACGCGGGCGGGGGAACAATGAGCAGTTCTTC. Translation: CASSPPRGRGNNEQFF.